This passage covers 19 T cell receptor beta chains from one sample sequenced in a study of cytomegalovirus exposure and HLA in healthy donors. The PCR employed 60 Vbeta primers together with 13 Jbeta primers. Assay: immunoSEQ multiplex PCR; the TCRdb copy retains only in-frame clones and omits some. Here the sample spans under 200,000 clones, approximately 81% being singletons. Sequencing input: PBMCs. The receptors come from a woman between 45 and 65 years old in good health and CMV-seronegative.

The chain has TRBV27 and TRBJ1-5, with a possible D match to TRBD1 (6 bases). Germline V gene data show CDR1 as MNHEY and CDR2 as SMNVEV (reference sequence). The germline V and J ends were trimmed by 5 bases and 5 bases, with 22 bases remaining between them. The CDR3 is 17 residues long. Here the CDR3 reads CASSPDLGWGLHQPQHF. The CDR3 DNA sequence: TGTGCCAGCAGTCCAGACCTGGGCTGGGGGCTACATCAGCCCCAGCATTTT.

The genes are TRBV12-5 and TRBJ2-5; 7 bases line up with TRBD1. Germline CDR1 reads LGHNT; CDR2 reads FRNRAP. The ends lost 7 bases at V and 5 bases at J; junction bases unmatched: 13. The CDR3 is 15 residues long. In DNA form, the CDR3 reads TGTGCTAGTGTCCCGGGACAGCGCCTTTATGAGACCCAGTACTTC. This sequence encodes CASVPGQRLYETQYF. The full variable domain, in which reference TRBV12-5 and TRBJ2-5 provide the parts outside the CDR3, is DARVTQTPRHKVTEMGQEVTMRCQPILGHNTVFWYRQTMMQGLELLAYFRNRAPLDDSGMPKDRFSAEMPDATLATLKIQPSEPRDSAVYFCASVPGQRLYETQYFGPGTRLLVL.

This clone was seen more than once but under ten times. V is TRBV9 and J is TRBJ1-3; D is ambiguous. V lost 3 bases and J 0 bases, leaving 10 bases between the germline ends. Germline assignment: CDR1 SGDLS and CDR2 YYNGEE. The CDR3 is 15 amino acids. The CDR3 spells CASSDGLGSGNTIYF. The CDR3 DNA reads TGTGCCAGCAGCGACGGACTTGGCTCTGGAAACACCATATATTTT.

This rearrangement joins TRBV7-3 to TRBJ2-3, with 7 bases lining up with TRBD1. CDR3 length: 16 amino acids. Germline loops: CDR1 SGHTA, CDR2 FQGTGA. V lost 5 bases, J lost 0 bases, and 8 bases stayed unmatched. The DNA of the CDR3 is TGTGCCAGCAGCGTAGACAGGGCTACTAGCACAGATACGCAGTATTTT. Encoded protein: CASSVDRATSTDTQYF.

The chain links TRBV19 to TRBJ2-7, with 9 bases lining up with TRBD1. J gave up 2 bases and V 6 bases, and 8 bases lay outside the gene matches. CDR1 and CDR2 (germline): LNHDA, SQIVND (reference sequence). This CDR3 is 15 amino acids long. The CDR3 reads CASSPRTGATYEQYF. The DNA for the CDR3 is TGTGCCAGTAGCCCCCGGACAGGGGCGACCTACGAGCAGTACTTC.

The chain uses TRBV19 and TRBJ2-7, with D maybe TRBD1 (5 bases). Germline V lookup: CDR1 LNHDA, CDR2 SQIVND (reference sequence). V lost 1 base to trimming and J lost 5 bases, with 15 bases between them. CDR3 length: 15 amino acids. Here the CDR3 reads CASSIGRTPVNEQYF. The CDR3 DNA sequence: TGTGCCAGTAGTATAGGGCGGACACCCGTTAACGAGCAGTACTTC.

The J gene is TRBJ2-7, the V gene TRBV6-1; 12 bases are a match to TRBD1. V trimming: 6 bases; J trimming: 5 bases; junction bases outside the gene matches: 5. In germline, CDR1 is MNHNS, CDR2 SASEGT. The CDR3 covers 14 residues. The CDR3 coding sequence is TGTGCCAGCAGCGGGACAGGGGGCGAGGACGAGCAGTACTTC. Its protein is CASSGTGGEDEQYF.

For the CDR3, the DNA is TGTGCCAGCAGTGAATACGGGGGGCATGGCTACACCTTC. It translates to CASSEYGGHGYTF. The chain carries TRBV25-1 and TRBJ1-2; weak D call: TRBD1 (6 bases). V gave up 0 bases and J gave up 6 bases, with 8 bases separating them. Germline V lookup: CDR1 MGHDK, CDR2 SYGVNS. The CDR3 runs 13 residues.

The rearrangement links TRBV5-6 to TRBJ1-5, with a tentative D call TRBD1 (5 bases). Trimming removed 3 bases from V and 0 bases from J, with 13 bases in between. In germline, CDR1 is SGHDT, CDR2 YYEEEE. The CDR3 spans 16 residues. CDR3 DNA: TGTGCCAGCAGCTCGACAGCGTACCCTAGCAATCAGCCCCAGCATTTT. This codes for CASSSTAYPSNQPQHF.

This chain uses TRBV7-2 with TRBJ2-7, with D tentatively TRBD2 (5 bases). Trimming removed 5 bases from V and 6 bases from J, with 14 bases in between. The germline V gene encodes CDR1 SGHTA and CDR2 FQGNSA. CDR3 length: 13 residues. CDR3 residues: CASSLPRVGEQYF. In DNA, the CDR3 is TGTGCCAGCAGCCTCCCGAGGGTGGGCGAGCAGTACTTC.

V gene TRBV6-6 combines with J gene TRBJ2-1; D is perhaps TRBD2 (5 bases). This CDR3 contains 15 residues. Per the germline V gene, CDR1 is MNHNY and CDR2 is SVGAGI (reference sequence). Trimming left V 0 bases short and J 8 bases short, with 14 bases between. In nucleotides, the CDR3 is TGTGCCAGCAGTTACTCGAGAGGGAATAAGGATGAGCAGTTCTTC. Translated: CASSYSRGNKDEQFF.

The chain combines TRBV28 with TRBJ1-1, with 11 bases lining up with TRBD1. CDR3 length: 13 amino acids. The germline CDR1 and CDR2 sequences are MDHEN and SYDVKM. The J segment lost 4 bases and the V segment lost 6 bases, leaving 1 base of the junction unmatched. This CDR3 reads CASRGQGGTEAFF. DNA of the CDR3: TGTGCCAGCAGGGGACAGGGGGGCACTGAAGCTTTCTTT.

V and J are TRBV5-6 and TRBJ2-1, with TRBD2 matching 9 bases. The V and J ends lost 4 bases and 4 bases, in that order; junction bases with no gene match: 6. Germline CDR1 and CDR2: SGHDT and YYEEEE. This CDR3 contains 15 residues. The CDR3 here is CASSPTSGLYNEQFF. As DNA, the CDR3 is TGTGCCAGCAGCCCCACTAGCGGGCTGTACAATGAGCAGTTCTTC.

The chain links TRBV19 to TRBJ1-5; 12 bases map to TRBD1. The CDR3 has 19 residues. The trim removed 5 bases at V and 2 bases at J, leaving 13 bases unmatched. Germline V lookup: CDR1 LNHDA, CDR2 SQIVND (reference sequence). The CDR3 coding sequence is TGTGCCAGTAGTCTAAACCTCGGGACAGGGGGCCGAGGCAATCAGCCCCAGCATTTT. This codes for CASSLNLGTGGRGNQPQHF.

DNA for the CDR3: TGCGCCAGCAGCCAAGTACAGGGGGCGGGATACGAGCAGTACTTC. It encodes CASSQVQGAGYEQYF. The genes are TRBV4-3 and TRBJ2-7; 9 nucleotides align to TRBD1. The CDR3 is 15 amino acids. Germline CDR1 LGHNA, CDR2 YSLEER. The junction had 5 bases not matched to a gene; V was cut back by 1 base and J by 4 bases.

The rearrangement joins TRBV4-2 to TRBJ2-7; TRBD2 aligns across 8 bases. Per germline, CDR1 LGHNA and CDR2 YNFKEQ. The CDR3 runs 15 residues. V shed 0 bases and J 7 bases; nucleotides not matched to a gene: 8. CDR3 residues: CASSQDTGLVGEQYF. The CDR3 DNA is TGTGCCAGCAGCCAAGACACGGGACTAGTGGGGGAGCAGTACTTC.

The gene calls are TRBV2 and TRBJ1-1; D remains ambiguous. The germline gives CDR1 SNHLY, CDR2 FYNNEI. The V end was cut by 1 base, the J end by 1 base, with 10 bases between. CDR3 length: 15 residues. CDR3 sequence: CASSEDANTNTEAFF. CDR3 bases: TGTGCCAGCAGTGAAGATGCGAATACGAACACTGAAGCTTTCTTT. The full variable domain, with the rest looked up from reference TRBV2 and TRBJ1-1, is EPEVTQTPSHQVTQMGQEVILRCVPISNHLYFYWYRQILGQKVEFLVSFYNNEISEKSEIFDDQFSVERPDGSNFTLKIRSTKLEDSAMYFCASSEDANTNTEAFFGQGTRLTVV.

This clone was seen a single time. The chain recombines TRBV28 with TRBJ2-7, with 8 bases fitting TRBD2. CDR1 MDHEN and CDR2 SYDVKM come from the germline V gene. This CDR3 is built from 15 residues. Trimming removed 6 bases from V and 7 bases from J; junction bases left unmatched: 14. The CDR3 here is CASRDGGGHFGEQYF. The CDR3 DNA reads TGTGCCAGCAGGGACGGGGGGGGACATTTTGGGGAGCAGTACTTC.

The genes are TRBV6-5 and TRBJ1-5; TRBD1 agrees at 9 bases. V shed 3 bases, J shed 8 bases, and the junction held 8 bases outside the gene matches. The CDR3 consists of 15 residues. CDR1 MNHEY and CDR2 SVGAGI come from the germline V gene. CDR3 sequence reads: CASSYIGTGREPQHF. CDR3 DNA sequence: TGTGCCAGCAGTTATATCGGGACAGGGCGGGAGCCCCAGCATTTT.